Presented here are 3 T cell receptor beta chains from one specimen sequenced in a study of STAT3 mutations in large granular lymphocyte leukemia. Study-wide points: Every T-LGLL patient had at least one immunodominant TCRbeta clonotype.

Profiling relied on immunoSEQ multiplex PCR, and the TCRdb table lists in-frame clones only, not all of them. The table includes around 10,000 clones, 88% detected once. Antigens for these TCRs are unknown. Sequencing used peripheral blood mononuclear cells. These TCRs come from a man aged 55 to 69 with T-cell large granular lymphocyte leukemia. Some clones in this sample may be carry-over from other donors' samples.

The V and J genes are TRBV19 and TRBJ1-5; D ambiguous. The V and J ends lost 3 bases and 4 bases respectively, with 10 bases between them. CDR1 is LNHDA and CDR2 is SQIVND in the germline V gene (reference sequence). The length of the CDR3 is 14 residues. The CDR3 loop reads CASSIADENQPQHF. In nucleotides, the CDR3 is TGTGCCAGTAGTATTGCGGACGAGAATCAGCCCCAGCATTTT.

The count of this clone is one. The CDR3 loop is CASSPLQGVAAFF. CDR3 nucleotide sequence: TGTGCCAGCAGCCCCCTACAGGGGGTCGCAGCTTTCTTT. The gene calls are TRBV7-2 and TRBJ1-1, with 8 bases matching TRBD1. V dropped 5 bases and J dropped 10; count of bases not matched to a gene: 9. Germline V gene lookup returns CDR1 SGHTA and CDR2 FQGNSA. The CDR3 is 13 residues long.

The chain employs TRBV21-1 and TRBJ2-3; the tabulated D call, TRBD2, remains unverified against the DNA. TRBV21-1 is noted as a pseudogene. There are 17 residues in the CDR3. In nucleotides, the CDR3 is TGTGCCAGCAGGGTTAGACTAGCGGGAGGTAGTGCAGATACGCAGTATTTT. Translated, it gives CASRVRLAGGSADTQYF.